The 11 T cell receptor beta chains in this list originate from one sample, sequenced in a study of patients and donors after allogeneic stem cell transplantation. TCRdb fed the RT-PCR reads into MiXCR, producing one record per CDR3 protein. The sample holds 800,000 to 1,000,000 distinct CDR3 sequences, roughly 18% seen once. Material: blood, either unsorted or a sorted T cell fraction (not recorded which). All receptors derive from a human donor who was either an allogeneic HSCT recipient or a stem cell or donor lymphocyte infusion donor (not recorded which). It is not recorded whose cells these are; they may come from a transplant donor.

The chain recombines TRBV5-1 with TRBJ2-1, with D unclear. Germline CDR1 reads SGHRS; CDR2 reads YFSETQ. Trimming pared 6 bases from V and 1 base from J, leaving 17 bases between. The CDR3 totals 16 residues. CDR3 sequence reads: CASTPEGQRSYNEQFF. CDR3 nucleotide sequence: TGCGCCAGCACCCCCGAAGGGCAGCGTTCCTACAATGAGCAGTTCTTC.

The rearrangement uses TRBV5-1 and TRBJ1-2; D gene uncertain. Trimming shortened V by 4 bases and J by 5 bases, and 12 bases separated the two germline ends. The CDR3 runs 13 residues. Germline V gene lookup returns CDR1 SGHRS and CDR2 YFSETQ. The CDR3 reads CASSRTEMYGYTF. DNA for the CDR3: TGCGCCAGCAGCAGAACGGAAATGTATGGCTACACCTTC.

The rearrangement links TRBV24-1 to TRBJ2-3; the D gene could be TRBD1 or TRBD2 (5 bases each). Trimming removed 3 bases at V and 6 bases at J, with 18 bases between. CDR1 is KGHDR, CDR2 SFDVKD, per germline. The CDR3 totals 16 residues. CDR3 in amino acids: CATSDPGTQLDDTQYF. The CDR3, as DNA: TGTGCCACCAGTGATCCCGGGACCCAGCTTGACGATACGCAGTATTTT.

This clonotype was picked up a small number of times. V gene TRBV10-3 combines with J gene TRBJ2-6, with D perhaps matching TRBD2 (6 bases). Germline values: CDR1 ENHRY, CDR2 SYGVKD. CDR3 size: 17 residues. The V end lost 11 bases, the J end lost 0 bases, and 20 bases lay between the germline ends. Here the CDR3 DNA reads TGTGCCTCCAATCCCGGGGGTTCCAGCTCTGGGGCCAACGTCCTGACTTTC. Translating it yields CASNPGGSSSGANVLTF.

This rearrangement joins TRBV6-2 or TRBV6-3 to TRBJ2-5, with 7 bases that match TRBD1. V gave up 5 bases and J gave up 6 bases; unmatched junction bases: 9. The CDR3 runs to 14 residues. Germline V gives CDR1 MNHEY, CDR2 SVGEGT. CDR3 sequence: CASSPDRLEKTQYF. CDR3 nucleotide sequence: TGTGCCAGCAGTCCGGACAGGTTGGAAAAGACCCAGTACTTC.

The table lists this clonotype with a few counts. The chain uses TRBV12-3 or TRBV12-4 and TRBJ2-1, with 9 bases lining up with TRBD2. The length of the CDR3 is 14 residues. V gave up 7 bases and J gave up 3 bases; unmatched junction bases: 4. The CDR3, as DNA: TGTGCCAGCAAAAGCGGGGGGAACTACAATGAGCAGTTCTTC. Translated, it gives CASKSGGNYNEQFF.

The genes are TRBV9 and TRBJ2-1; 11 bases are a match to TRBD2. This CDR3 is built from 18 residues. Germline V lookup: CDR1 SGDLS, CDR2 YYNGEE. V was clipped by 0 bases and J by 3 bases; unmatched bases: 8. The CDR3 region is CASSVDSGGGPVYNEQFF. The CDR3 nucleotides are TGTGCCAGCAGCGTAGATAGCGGGGGGGGTCCCGTCTACAATGAGCAGTTCTTC.

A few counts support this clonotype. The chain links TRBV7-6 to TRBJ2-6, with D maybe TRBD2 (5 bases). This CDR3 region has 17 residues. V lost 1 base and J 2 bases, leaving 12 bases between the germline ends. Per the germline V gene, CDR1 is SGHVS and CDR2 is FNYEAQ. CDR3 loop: CASSLGRRSPGANVLTF. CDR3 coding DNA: TGTGCCAGCAGCTTAGGGAGGAGGAGCCCTGGGGCCAACGTCCTGACTTTC.

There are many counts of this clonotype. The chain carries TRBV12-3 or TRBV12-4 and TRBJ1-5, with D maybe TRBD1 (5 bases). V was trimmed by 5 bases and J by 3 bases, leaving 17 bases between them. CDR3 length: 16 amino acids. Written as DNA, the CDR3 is TGTGCCAGCAGTCCTAGGGGCGGGACGGTCAATCAGCCCCAGCATTTT. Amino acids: CASSPRGGTVNQPQHF.

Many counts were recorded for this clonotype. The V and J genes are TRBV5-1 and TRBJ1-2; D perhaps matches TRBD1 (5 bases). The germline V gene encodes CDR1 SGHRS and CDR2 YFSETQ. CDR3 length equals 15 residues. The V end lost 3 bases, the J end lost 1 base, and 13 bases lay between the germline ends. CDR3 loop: CASSSRGTLNYGYTF. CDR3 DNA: TGCGCCAGCAGCTCGAGGGGCACACTTAACTATGGCTACACCTTC.

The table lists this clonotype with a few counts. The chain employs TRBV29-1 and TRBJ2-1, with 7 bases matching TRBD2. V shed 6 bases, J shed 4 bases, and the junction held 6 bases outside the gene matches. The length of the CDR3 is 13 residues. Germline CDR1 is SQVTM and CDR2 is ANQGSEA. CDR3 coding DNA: TGCAGCGTCGCCCCTAGCGGTTACAATGAGCAGTTCTTC. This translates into CSVAPSGYNEQFF.